This TCR beta chain was observed in a study of post-analysis software for immune sequencing data. Background on the study: Recorded subtypes: relapsing-remitting, secondary progressive, progressive-relapsing; some patients unannotated.

The study's findings and limits: Those samples that were prepared in the same batch co-clustered strongly by F measure. Controls' normalized Chao1 diversity significantly exceeded that of multiple sclerosis patients. TRBV5-6, TRBV5-1 and TRBV20-1 belonged to a set of roughly 5 TRBV segments that were more frequent in patients than controls.

TCR beta cDNA libraries included unique molecular identifiers. TCRdb redid the calling of the PCR reads with MiXCR, one entry per CDR3 protein. The sample consists of 550,000 to 700,000 distinct CDR3 sequences, 44% of them appearing once. The CDR3 extends over 15 amino acids. Per germline, CDR1 MNHNY and CDR2 SVGAGI (reference sequence). V lost 5 bases to trimming and J lost 1 base, with 13 bases between them. Concerning this clonotype itself: The antigen remains unidentified.

The clonotype originates from a girl between 10 and 17 years old with multiple sclerosis. The V call is TRBV6-6, the J call TRBJ2-3, with a tentative D call TRBD1 (5 bases). Material: blood. DNA for the CDR3: TGTGCCAGCAGTACCCTGACAGTCGGCACAGATACGCAGTATTTT. It codes for CASSTLTVGTDTQYF.